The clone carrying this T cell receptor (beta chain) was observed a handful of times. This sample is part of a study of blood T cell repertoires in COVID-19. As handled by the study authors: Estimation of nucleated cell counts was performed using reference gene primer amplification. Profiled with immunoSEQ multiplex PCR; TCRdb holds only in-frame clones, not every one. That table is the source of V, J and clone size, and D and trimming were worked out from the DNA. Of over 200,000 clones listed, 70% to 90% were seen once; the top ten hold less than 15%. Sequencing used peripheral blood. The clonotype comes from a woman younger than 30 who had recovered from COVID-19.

This CDR3 is CASSQPGLRNTEAFF. Here the CDR3 DNA reads TGTGCCAGCAGTCAACCGGGACTTAGAAACACTGAAGCTTTCTTT. The V and J genes are TRBV28 and TRBJ1-1; a weak D match, TRBD1 (5 bases). CDR3 size: 15 residues. In germline, CDR1 is MDHEN, CDR2 SYDVKM. Trimming removed 5 bases at V and 2 bases at J, with 15 bases between. Drawing the rest from reference TRBV28 and TRBJ1-1, the complete variable domain is DVKVTQSSRYLVKRTGEKVFLECVQDMDHENMFWYRQDPGLGLRLIYFSYDVKMKEKGDIPEGYSVSREKKERFSLILESASTNQTSMYLCASSQPGLRNTEAFFGQGTRLTVV.